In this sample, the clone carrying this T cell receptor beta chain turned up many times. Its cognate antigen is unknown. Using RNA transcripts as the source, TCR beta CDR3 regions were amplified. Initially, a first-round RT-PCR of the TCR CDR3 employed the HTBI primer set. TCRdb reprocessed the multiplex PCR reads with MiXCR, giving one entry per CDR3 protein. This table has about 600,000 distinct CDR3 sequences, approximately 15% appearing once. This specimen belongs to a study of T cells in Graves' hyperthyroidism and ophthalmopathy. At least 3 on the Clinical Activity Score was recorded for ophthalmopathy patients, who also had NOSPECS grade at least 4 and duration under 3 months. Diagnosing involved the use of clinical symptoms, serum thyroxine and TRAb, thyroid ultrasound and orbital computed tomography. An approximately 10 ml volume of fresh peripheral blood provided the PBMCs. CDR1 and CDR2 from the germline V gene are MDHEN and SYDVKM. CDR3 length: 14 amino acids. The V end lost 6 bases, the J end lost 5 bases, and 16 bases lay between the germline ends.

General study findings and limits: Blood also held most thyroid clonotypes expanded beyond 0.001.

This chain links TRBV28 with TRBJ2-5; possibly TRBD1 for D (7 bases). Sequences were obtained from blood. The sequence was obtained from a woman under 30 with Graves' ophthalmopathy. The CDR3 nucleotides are TGTGCCAGCAGCCCCCCAGGGGGGTGGGAGACCCAGTACTTC. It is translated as CASSPPGGWETQYF.